This T cell receptor (beta chain) derives from a study of T-cell reconstitution after alpha-beta-depleted transplantation in children. Preparation of the TCRbeta library was carried out with unique molecular identifiers. TCRdb re-called the PCR reads with MiXCR, one entry per CDR3 protein. The table has some 450,000 distinct CDR3 sequences, around two fifths seen once; the top ten hold about 30%. With 7 bases clipped from V and 1 base from J, the junction kept 2 bases outside the gene matches. In germline, CDR1 is MNHEY, CDR2 SMNVEV (reference sequence). The CDR3 contains 13 residues. This chain joins TRBV27 and TRBJ2-7; TRBD1 matches 9 bases. This TCR came from a girl aged 2 to 9 with aplastic anemia, due to receive a stem cell transplant. The specimen comprised PBMCs, sampled before TCRalphabeta/CD19-depleted stem cell transplant. CDR3 protein: CASTGTGSYEQYF. As DNA, the CDR3 is TGTGCCAGCACCGGGACAGGGTCCTACGAGCAGTACTTC.